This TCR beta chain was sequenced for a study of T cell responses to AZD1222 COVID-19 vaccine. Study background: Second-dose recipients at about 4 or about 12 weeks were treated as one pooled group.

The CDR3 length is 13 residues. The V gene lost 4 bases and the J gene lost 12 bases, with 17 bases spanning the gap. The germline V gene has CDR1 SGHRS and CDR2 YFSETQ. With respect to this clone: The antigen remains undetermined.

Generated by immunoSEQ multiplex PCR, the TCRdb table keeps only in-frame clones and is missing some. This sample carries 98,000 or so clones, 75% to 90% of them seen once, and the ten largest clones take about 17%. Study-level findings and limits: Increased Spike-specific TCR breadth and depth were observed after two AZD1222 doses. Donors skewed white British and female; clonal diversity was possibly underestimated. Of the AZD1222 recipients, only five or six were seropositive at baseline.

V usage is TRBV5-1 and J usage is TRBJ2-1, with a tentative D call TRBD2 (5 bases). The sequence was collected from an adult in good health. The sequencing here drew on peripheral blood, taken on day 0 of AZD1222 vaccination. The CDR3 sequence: CASSNTSSDAQFF. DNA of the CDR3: TGCGCCAGCAGCAATACTAGTTCCGACGCGCAGTTCTTC.